The 15 T cell receptor beta chains reported below all come from one sample, sequenced in a study of T-cell memory formation after mild COVID-19. In TCRdb, the 5' RACE reads were re-called with MiXCR into one record per CDR3 protein. The sample lists fewer than 300,000 distinct CDR3 sequences, about a sixth occurring once. Sequencing used PBMCs or a T cell subset sorted from them (not recorded which). These receptors all stem from a young man who had mild COVID-19 (a few samples of this study predate the infection). Cell type and time point are not known.

The V call is TRBV7-3, the J call TRBJ2-2, with D possibly matching TRBD1 (5 bases). The germline V gene has CDR1 SGHTA and CDR2 FQGTGA. Deletions cut 4 bases from V and 1 base from J, with 7 bases between. CDR3 size: 14 residues. Here the CDR3 reads CASSWTRNTGELFF. The DNA of the CDR3 is TGTGCCAGCAGCTGGACACGGAACACCGGGGAGCTGTTTTTT.

CDR3 protein: CATSSPGIAQETQYF. CDR3 nucleotide sequence: TGTGCCACGAGCTCGCCGGGGATAGCCCAAGAGACCCAGTACTTC. The rearrangement uses TRBV10-3 and TRBJ2-5, with TRBD2 as a possible D gene (5 bases). Trimming cost V 10 bases and J 1 base, with 19 bases left between them. CDR1 is ENHRY, CDR2 SYGVKD, per germline. The CDR3 contains 15 residues.

This clonotype was recorded a few times. The chain uses TRBV19 and TRBJ1-1; TRBD1 aligns across 8 bases. The trim removed 6 bases at V and 4 bases at J, leaving 1 base unmatched. The germline V gene encodes CDR1 LNHDA and CDR2 SQIVND (reference sequence). This CDR3 is 12 amino acids long. This chain's CDR3 is CASRGQGTEAFF. CDR3 DNA: TGTGCCAGTAGAGGACAGGGCACTGAAGCTTTCTTT.

The rearrangement joins TRBV19 to TRBJ1-2, with D possibly being TRBD1 (5 bases). V lost 3 bases, J lost 8 bases, and 13 bases lay in between. Germline CDR1 and CDR2: LNHDA and SQIVND (reference sequence). The CDR3 sequence is 13 residues long. Here the CDR3 reads CASSMVRGGGYTF. Written as DNA, the CDR3 is TGTGCCAGTAGTATGGTCCGGGGCGGAGGCTACACCTTC.

J is TRBJ2-5 and V is TRBV7-2, with D possibly matching TRBD2 (5 bases). CDR1 is SGHTA and CDR2 is FQGNSA in the germline V gene. With 5 bases removed from V and 5 bases from J, the gap between germline ends came to 21 bases. The CDR3 contains 16 residues. The CDR3 is CASSPRGGAGRETQYF. The CDR3 nucleotides read TGTGCCAGCAGCCCCCGGGGTGGCGCCGGTCGGGAGACCCAGTACTTC.

The CDR3 loop is CSVEGSRGGYTF. The CDR3, as DNA: TGCAGCGTTGAAGGTTCCCGGGGGGGATACACCTTC. The chain is built from TRBV29-1 and TRBJ1-2, with D maybe TRBD1 (5 bases). Trimming cost V 1 base and J 11 bases, with 14 bases left between them. Germline V gene data show CDR1 as SQVTM and CDR2 as ANQGSEA. The CDR3 consists of 12 residues.

The chain links TRBV12-3 or TRBV12-4 to TRBJ1-3, with D possibly TRBD1 on 6 matching bases. With 3 bases removed from V and 0 bases from J, the gap between germline ends came to 12 bases. The CDR3 is 16 residues long. DNA for the CDR3: TGTGCCAGCAGTTTGGGACAATCTTACTCTGGAAACACCATATATTTT. It is translated as CASSLGQSYSGNTIYF.

V is TRBV7-2 and J is TRBJ2-1; D uncertain. V lost 5 bases and J 8 bases, leaving 22 bases between the germline ends. This CDR3 comprises 16 residues. The germline V gene has CDR1 SGHTA and CDR2 FQGNSA. In DNA, the CDR3 is TGTGCCAGCAGCCTACCCTCCGACCGCATTGCCGATGAGCAGTTCTTC. Encoded protein: CASSLPSDRIADEQFF.

The chain joins TRBV5-1 to TRBJ2-7; a weak D match, TRBD1 (6 bases). This CDR3 spans 13 amino acids. Per germline, CDR1 SGHRS and CDR2 YFSETQ. Deletions cut 2 bases from V and 6 bases from J, with 12 bases between. CDR3 sequence reads: CASSFTGPVEQYF. CDR3 sequence (DNA): TGCGCCAGCAGCTTCACAGGGCCTGTCGAGCAGTACTTC.

This chain connects TRBV5-1 to TRBJ1-5; D remains ambiguous. Germline V gene data show CDR1 as SGHRS and CDR2 as YFSETQ. The ends were cut back, 2 bases at V and 10 bases at J, with 13 bases in the middle. CDR3 length equals 13 residues. The CDR3 loop reads CASSLRGEGPQHF. The DNA of the CDR3 is TGCGCCAGCAGCTTACGGGGTGAGGGTCCCCAGCATTTT.

At least ten counts were recorded for this clonotype. This chain links TRBV7-2 with TRBJ2-1; 8 bases map to TRBD2. The CDR3 is 17 residues long. In germline, CDR1 is SGHTA, CDR2 FQGNSA. Trimming at V came to 0 bases and at J to 2 bases, leaving 6 bases not matched to a gene. CDR3 loop: CASSLASGAGAYNEQFF. DNA for the CDR3: TGTGCCAGCAGCTTAGCGTCCGGAGCGGGGGCCTACAATGAGCAGTTCTTC.

This clonotype showed up just a few times. The chain joins TRBV11-2 to TRBJ1-6; tentatively, D is TRBD1 (6 bases). Germline CDR1 SGHAT, CDR2 FQNNGV. The ends were cut back, 5 bases at V and 14 bases at J, with 19 bases in the middle. This CDR3 spans 14 amino acids. CDR3 nucleotides: TGTGCCAGCAGCCCTGGGAACAGGGCCAGCACCCTCCACTTT. Translation gives CASSPGNRASTLHF.

The chain joins TRBV2 to TRBJ1-1; 8 bases are a match to TRBD1. Trimming at V came to 5 bases and at J to 7 bases, leaving 12 bases not matched to a gene. Looked up from germline, CDR1 is SNHLY and CDR2 is FYNNEI. The CDR3 has 15 amino acids. The CDR3 sequence is CASSQQGGLSGEAFF. In nucleotides, the CDR3 is TGTGCCAGCAGTCAACAGGGGGGTCTGAGTGGTGAAGCTTTCTTT. The full variable domain, rest sourced from reference TRBV2 and TRBJ1-1, is EPEVTQTPSHQVTQMGQEVILRCVPISNHLYFYWYRQILGQKVEFLVSFYNNEISEKSEIFDDQFSVERPDGSNFTLKIRSTKLEDSAMYFCASSQQGGLSGEAFFGQGTRLTVV.

This chain's CDR3 is CASSGENSYEQYF. The CDR3 DNA sequence: TGTGCCAGCAGCGGGGAGAACTCCTACGAGCAGTACTTC. The V and J genes are TRBV9 and TRBJ2-7; tentative D call: TRBD2 (5 bases). The CDR3 contains 13 residues. Germline CDR1 SGDLS, CDR2 YYNGEE. Trimming removed 3 bases at V and 0 bases at J, with 7 bases between.

In its sample, this clonotype was seen many times. The chain uses TRBV5-1 and TRBJ1-1, with D possibly being TRBD1 (6 bases). Germline V CDR1 and CDR2: SGHRS, YFSETQ. The CDR3 sequence is 14 residues long. Trimming took off 4 bases at V and 9 bases at J, with 19 bases between the two ends. In DNA, the CDR3 is TGCGCCAGCAGCCCGGGCGGGACACCCAATAAAGCTTTCTTT. Amino acid sequence: CASSPGGTPNKAFF.